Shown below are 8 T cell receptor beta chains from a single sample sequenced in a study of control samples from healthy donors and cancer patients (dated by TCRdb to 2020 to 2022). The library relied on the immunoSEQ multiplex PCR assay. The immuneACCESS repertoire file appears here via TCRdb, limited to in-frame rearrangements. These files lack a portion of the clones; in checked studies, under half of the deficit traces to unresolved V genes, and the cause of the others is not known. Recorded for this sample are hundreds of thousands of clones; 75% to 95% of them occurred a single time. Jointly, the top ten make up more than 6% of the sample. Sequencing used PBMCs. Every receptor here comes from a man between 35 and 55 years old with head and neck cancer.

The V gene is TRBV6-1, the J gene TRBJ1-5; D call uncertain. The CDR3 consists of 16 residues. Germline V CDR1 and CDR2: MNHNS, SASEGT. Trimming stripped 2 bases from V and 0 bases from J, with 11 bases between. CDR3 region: CASSERLGISNQPQHF. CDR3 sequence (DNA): TGTGCCAGCAGTGAAAGGCTTGGGATTAGCAATCAGCCCCAGCATTTT.

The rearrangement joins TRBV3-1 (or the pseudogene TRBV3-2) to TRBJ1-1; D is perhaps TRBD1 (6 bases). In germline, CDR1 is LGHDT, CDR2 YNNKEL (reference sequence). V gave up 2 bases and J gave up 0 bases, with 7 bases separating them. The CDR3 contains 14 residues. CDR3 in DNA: TGTGCCAGCAGCCAATCAGGGGTGAACACTGAAGCTTTCTTT. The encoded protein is CASSQSGVNTEAFF.

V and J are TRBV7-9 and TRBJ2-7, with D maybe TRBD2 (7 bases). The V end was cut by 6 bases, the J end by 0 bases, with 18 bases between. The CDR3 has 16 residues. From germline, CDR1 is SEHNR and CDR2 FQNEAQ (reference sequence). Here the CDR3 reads CASSPGGLAVSYEQYF. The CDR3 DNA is TGTGCCAGCAGTCCCGGGGGGCTAGCGGTCTCCTACGAGCAGTACTTC.

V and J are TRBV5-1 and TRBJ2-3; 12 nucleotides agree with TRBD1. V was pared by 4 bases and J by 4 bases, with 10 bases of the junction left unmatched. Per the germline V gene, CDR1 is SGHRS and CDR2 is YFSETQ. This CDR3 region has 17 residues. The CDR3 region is CASSDRDRGLSADTQYF. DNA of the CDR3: TGCGCCAGCAGCGATAGGGACAGGGGGCTTAGTGCAGATACGCAGTATTTT.

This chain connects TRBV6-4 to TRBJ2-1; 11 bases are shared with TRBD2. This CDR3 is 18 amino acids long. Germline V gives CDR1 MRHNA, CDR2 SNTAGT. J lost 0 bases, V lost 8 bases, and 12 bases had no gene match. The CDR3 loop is CASRPSGGPPSSYNEQFF. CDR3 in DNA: TGTGCCAGCCGACCTAGCGGGGGGCCTCCGAGCTCCTACAATGAGCAGTTCTTC.

CDR3 amino acids: CAWSRGFYGYTF. CDR3 nucleotide sequence: TGTGCCTGGAGTCGTGGTTTCTATGGCTACACCTTC. This rearrangement joins TRBV30 to TRBJ1-2; D remains unclear. The length of the CDR3 is 12 residues. Germline assignment: CDR1 GTSNPN and CDR2 SVGIG (reference sequence). V lost 2 bases and J 4 bases, leaving 8 bases between the germline ends.

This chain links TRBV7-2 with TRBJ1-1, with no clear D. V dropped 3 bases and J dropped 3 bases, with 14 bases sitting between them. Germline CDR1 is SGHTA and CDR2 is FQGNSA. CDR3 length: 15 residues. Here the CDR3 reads CASSFLNGQDTEAFF. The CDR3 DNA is TGTGCCAGCAGCTTCTTAAACGGGCAGGACACTGAAGCTTTCTTT.

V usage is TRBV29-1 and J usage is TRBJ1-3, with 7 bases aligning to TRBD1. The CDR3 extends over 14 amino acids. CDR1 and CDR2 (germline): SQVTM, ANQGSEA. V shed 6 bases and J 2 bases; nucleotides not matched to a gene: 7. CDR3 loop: CSVAPDRAGNTIYF. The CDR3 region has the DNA TGCAGCGTCGCACCCGACAGGGCTGGAAACACCATATATTTT.